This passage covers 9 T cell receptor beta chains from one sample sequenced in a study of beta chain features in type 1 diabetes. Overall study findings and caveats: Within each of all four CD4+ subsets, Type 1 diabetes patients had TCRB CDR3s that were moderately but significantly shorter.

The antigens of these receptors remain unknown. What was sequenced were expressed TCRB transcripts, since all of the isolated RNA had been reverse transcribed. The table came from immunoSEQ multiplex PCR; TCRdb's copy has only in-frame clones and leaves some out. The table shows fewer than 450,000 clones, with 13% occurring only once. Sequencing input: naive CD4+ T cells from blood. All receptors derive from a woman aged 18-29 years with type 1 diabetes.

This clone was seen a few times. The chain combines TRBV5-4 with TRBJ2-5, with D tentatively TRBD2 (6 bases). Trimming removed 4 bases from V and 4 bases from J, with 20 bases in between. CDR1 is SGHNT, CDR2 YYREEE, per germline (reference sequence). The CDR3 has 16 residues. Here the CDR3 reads CASSVGVTGARETQYF. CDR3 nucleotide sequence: TGTGCCAGCAGCGTAGGGGTGACGGGAGCTCGAGAGACCCAGTACTTC.

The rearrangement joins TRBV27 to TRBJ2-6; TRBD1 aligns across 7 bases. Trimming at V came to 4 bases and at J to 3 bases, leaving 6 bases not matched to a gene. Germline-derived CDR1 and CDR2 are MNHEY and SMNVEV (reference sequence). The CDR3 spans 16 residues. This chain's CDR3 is CASSSDRVYGANVLTF. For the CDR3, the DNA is TGTGCCAGCAGTTCAGACAGGGTATATGGGGCCAACGTCCTGACTTTC.

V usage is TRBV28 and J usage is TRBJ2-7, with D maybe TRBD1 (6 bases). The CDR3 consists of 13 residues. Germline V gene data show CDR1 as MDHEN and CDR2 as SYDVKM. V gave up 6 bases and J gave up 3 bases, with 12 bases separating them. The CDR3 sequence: CASRSGTIYEQYF. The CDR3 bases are TGTGCCAGCAGATCCGGGACAATCTACGAGCAGTACTTC.

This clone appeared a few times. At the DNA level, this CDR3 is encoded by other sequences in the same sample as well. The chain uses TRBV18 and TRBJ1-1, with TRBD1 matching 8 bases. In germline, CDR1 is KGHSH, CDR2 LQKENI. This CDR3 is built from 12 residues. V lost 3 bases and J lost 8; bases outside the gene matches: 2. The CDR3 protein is CASSPDRVEAFF. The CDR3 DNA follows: TGTGCCAGCTCACCGGACAGGGTGGAAGCTTTCTTT.

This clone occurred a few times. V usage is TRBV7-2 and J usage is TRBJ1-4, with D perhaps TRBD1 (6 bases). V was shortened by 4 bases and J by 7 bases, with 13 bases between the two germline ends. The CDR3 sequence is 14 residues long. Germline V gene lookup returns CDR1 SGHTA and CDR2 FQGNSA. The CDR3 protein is CASSSRQDVEKLFF. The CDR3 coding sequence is TGTGCCAGCAGCTCTAGACAGGATGTTGAAAAACTGTTTTTT.

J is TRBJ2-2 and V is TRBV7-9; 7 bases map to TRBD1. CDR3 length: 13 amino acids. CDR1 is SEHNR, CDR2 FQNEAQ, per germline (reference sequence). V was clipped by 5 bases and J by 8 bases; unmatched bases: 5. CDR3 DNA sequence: TGTGCCAGCAGCCGACAGGGACCGGGGGAGCTGTTTTTT. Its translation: CASSRQGPGELFF. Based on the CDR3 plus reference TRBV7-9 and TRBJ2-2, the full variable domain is DTGVSQNPRHKITKRGQNVTFRCDPISEHNRLYWYRQTLGQGPEFLTYFQNEAQLEKSRLLSDRFSAERPKGSFSTLEIQRTEQGDSAMYLCASSRQGPGELFFGEGSRLTVL.

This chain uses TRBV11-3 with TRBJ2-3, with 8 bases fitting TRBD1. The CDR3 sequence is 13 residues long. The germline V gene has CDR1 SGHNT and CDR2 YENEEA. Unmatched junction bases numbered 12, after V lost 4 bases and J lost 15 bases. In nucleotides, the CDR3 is TGTGCCAGCAGCTATTTGGACAGGGACACGTGTTATTTT. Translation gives CASSYLDRDTCYF.

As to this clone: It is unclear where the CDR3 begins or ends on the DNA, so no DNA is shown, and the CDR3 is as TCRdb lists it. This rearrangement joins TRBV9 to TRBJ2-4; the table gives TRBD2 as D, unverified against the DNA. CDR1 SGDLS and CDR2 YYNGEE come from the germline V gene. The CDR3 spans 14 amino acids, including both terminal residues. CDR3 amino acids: CASSPPSTSGIQYF.

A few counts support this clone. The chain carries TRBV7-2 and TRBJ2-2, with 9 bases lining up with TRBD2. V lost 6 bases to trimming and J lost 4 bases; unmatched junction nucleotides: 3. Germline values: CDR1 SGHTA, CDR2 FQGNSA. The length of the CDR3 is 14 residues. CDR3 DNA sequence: TGTGCCAGCAGGGGAGCGGGAGGCACCGGGGAGCTGTTTTTT. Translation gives CASRGAGGTGELFF.